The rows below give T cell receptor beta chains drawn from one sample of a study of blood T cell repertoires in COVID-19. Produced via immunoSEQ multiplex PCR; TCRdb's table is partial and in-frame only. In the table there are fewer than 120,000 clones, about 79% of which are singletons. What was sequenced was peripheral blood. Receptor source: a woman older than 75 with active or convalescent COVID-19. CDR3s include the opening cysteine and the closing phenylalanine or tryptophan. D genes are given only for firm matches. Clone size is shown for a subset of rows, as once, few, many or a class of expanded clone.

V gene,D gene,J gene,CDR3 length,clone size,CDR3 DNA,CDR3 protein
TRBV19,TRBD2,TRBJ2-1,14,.,TGTGCCAGTAGTCCCCGGGAGGGTTACAATGAGCAGTTCTTC,CASSPREGYNEQFF
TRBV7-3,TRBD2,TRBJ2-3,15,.,TGTGCCAGCAGCTTCAAGCGGGGGGGCACAGATACGCAGTATTTT,CASSFKRGGTDTQYF
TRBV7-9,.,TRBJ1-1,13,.,TGTGCCAGCAGCTGGGGGGTTGACACTGAAGCTTTCTTT,CASSWGVDTEAFF
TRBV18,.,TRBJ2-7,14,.,TGTGCCAGCTCACCTCCAGGGAGGACCTACGAGCAGTACTTC,CASSPPGRTYEQYF
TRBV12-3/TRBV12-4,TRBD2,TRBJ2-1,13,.,TGTGCCAGCAGTTTAAGGACTAGCGGGCAGCAGTTCTTC,CASSLRTSGQQFF
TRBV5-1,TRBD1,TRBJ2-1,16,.,TGCGCCAGCAGCCGGGGGGCCACAGGGGGCAACAATGAGCAGTTCTTC,CASSRGATGGNNEQFF
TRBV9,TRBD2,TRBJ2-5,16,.,TGTGCCAGCAGCGTAGCTGGGTCGGGGGGTCAAGAGACCCAGTACTTC,CASSVAGSGGQETQYF
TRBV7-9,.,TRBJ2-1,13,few,TGTGCCAGCAGCTTCGACTTTTACAATGAGCAGTTCTTC,CASSFDFYNEQFF
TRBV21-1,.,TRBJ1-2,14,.,TGTGCCAGCAGCCCACAGGACGGGCTATATGGCTACACCTTC,CASSPQDGLYGYTF
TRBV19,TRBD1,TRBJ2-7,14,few,TGTGCCAGTATGGGGACAGGCCTTCGGCACGAGCAGTACTTC,CASMGTGLRHEQYF
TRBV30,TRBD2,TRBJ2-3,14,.,TGTGCCTGGTTTCTAGCGGGACAGACAGATACGCAGTATTTT,CAWFLAGQTDTQYF
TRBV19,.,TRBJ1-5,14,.,TGTGCCAGTAGTATAGGCCGGGTTCTTCGGCCCCAGCATTTT,CASSIGRVLRPQHF
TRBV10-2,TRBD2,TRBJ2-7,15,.,TGCGCCAGCACCTTGGGACTAGCGGGATATGGCGAGCAGTACTTC,CASTLGLAGYGEQYF
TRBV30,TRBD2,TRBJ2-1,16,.,TGTGCCTGGAGTGTTAAAGGGCTAGCGGTCATCAATGAGCAGTTCTTC,CAWSVKGLAVINEQFF
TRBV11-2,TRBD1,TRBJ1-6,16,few,TGTGCCAGCAGACCTAACCGGGACAGAAATAATTCACCCCTCCACTTT,CASRPNRDRNNSPLHF
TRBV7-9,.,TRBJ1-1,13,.,TGTGCCAGCAGCTCGGGACACAACACTGAAGCTTTCTTT,CASSSGHNTEAFF
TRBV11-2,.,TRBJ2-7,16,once,TGTGCCAGCAGCGACCTGGAGGGTTATAACTCCTACGAGCAGTACTTC,CASSDLEGYNSYEQYF
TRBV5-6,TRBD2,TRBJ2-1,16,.,TGTGCCAGCAGCCGACTACTAGCGGGAGTAAACAATGAGCAGTTCTTC,CASSRLLAGVNNEQFF
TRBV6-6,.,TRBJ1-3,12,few,TGTGCCAGTGGGAGCTCTGGAAACACCATATATTTT,CASGSSGNTIYF
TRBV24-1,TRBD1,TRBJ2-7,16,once,TGTGCCACCAGTGATCCAAAGGACAGGGGCTCCTACGAGCAGTACTTC,CATSDPKDRGSYEQYF
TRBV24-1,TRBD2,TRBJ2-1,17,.,TGTGCCACCAGTGACCCGAGACTAGCGGGTCCTTACAATGAGCAGTTCTTC,CATSDPRLAGPYNEQFF
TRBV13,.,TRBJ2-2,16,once,TGTGCCAGCAGCTTAGGCCGCGCCTCGAACACCGGGGAGCTGTTTTTT,CASSLGRASNTGELFF
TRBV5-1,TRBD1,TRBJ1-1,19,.,TGCGCCAGCAGTAGAGGGACAGGGGGCGCAGGATCCAAGGCCTCTGAAGCTTTCTTT,CASSRGTGGAGSKASEAFF
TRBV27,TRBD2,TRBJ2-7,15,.,TGTGCCAGCAGTCCTCCGGGGGGGTGGGTCTACGAGCAGTACTTC,CASSPPGGWVYEQYF